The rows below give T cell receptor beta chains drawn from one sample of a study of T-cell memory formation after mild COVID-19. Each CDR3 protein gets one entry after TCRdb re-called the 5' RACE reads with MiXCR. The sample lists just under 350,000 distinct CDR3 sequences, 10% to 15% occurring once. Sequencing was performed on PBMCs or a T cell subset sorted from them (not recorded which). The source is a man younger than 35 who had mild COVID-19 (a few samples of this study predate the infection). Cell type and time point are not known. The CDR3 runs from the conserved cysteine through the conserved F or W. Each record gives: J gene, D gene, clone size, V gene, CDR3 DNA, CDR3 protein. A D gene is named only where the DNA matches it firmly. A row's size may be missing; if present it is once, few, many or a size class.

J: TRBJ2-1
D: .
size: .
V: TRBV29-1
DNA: TGCAGCGTTGAAGGCCAAGGAACTAGGCGGGCTGGCAATGAGCAGTTCTTC
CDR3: CSVEGQGTRRAGNEQFF

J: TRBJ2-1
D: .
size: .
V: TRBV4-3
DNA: TGCGCCAGCAGCCAGGACCACGGGACGCCGTACAATGAGCAGTTCTTC
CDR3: CASSQDHGTPYNEQFF

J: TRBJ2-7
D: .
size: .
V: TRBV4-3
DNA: TGCGCCAGCAGCCAAGAAGAGGCGGGTTGGTCCTACGAGCAGTACTTC
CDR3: CASSQEEAGWSYEQYF

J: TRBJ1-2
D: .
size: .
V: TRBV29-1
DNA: TGCAGCGTTGAAGGGGGAGGCTACACCTTC
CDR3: CSVEGGGYTF

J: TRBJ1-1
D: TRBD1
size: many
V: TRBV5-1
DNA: TGCGCCAGCAGCTCCGGGACAGGGCAGGCGACTGAAGCTTTCTTT
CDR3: CASSSGTGQATEAFF

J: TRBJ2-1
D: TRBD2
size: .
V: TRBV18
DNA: TGTGCCAGCTCACCACTGAGCGGGGGGGCCTACAATGAGCAGTTCTTC
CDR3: CASSPLSGGAYNEQFF

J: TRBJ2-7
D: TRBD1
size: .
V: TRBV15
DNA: TGTGCCACCAGCAGAGATCTGACAGGGGGTCGGCGGGAGCAGTACTTC
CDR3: CATSRDLTGGRREQYF

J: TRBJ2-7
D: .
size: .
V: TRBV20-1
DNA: TGCAGTGCTAGAGACCTAGTGGGGGCCGGCTCCTACGAGCAGTACTTC
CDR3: CSARDLVGAGSYEQYF

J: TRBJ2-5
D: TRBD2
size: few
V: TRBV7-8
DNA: TGTGCCAGCATTACGGGGGGTCTCCAAGAGACCCAGTACTTC
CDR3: CASITGGLQETQYF

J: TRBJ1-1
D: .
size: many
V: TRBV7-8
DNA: TGTGCCAGCAGCTTAGATCGAAGACGTGAAGCTTTCTTT
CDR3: CASSLDRRREAFF

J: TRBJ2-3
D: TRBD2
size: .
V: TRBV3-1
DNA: TGTGCCAGCAGCCAATTTGACCAGCGGGGGGATACGCAGTATTTT
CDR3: CASSQFDQRGDTQYF

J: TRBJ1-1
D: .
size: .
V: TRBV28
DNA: TGTGCCACCTCGGACACGCTGAACACTGAAGCTTTCTTT
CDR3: CATSDTLNTEAFF

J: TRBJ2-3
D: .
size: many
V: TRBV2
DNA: TGTGCCAGCAGTGCCCGGGGCACAGATACGCAGTATTTT
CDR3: CASSARGTDTQYF

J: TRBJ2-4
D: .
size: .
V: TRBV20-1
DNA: TGCAGTGCTCCCTCTCCCCGTGATGGGCCAAACATTCAGTACTTC
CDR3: CSAPSPRDGPNIQYF

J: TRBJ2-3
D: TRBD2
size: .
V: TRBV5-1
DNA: TGCGCCAGCAGCCTGGAAGCGGGGGGGAGAAATACGCAGTATTTT
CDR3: CASSLEAGGRNTQYF

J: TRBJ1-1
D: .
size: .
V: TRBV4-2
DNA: TGTGCCAGCAGCCACCGCGACGGGGGCCTTAACACTGAAGCTTTCTTT
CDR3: CASSHRDGGLNTEAFF

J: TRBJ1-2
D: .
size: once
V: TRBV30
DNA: TGTGCCTGGAACGTGTATTGGGTTGGCTACACCTTC
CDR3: CAWNVYWVGYTF

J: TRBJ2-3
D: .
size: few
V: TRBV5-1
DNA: TGCGCCAGCAGAGGCCGGGGGATGGGGACAGATACGCAGTATTTT
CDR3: CASRGRGMGTDTQYF

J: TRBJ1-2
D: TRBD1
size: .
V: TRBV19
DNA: TGTGCCAGTAGTGACTCCGGGACAGGGGCCTATGGCTACACCTTC
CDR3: CASSDSGTGAYGYTF

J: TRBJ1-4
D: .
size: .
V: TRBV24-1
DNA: TGTGCCACCAGTGATTTTAGGGGGACTAATGAAAAACTGTTTTTT
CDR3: CATSDFRGTNEKLFF

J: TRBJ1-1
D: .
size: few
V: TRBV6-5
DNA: TGTGCCAGCAGTTCGGGGGGGGTCGTGGACACTGAAGCTTTCTTT
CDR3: CASSSGGVVDTEAFF

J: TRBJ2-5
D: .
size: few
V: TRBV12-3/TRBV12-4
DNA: TGTGCCAGCAGTTTAGGTATTCGGGAGACCCAGTACTTC
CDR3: CASSLGIRETQYF